This passage covers 13 T cell receptor beta chains from one sample sequenced in a study of blood T cell repertoires in COVID-19. Sequencing was performed with immunoSEQ multiplex PCR; in TCRdb, only in-frame clones are kept and a portion is missing. Of about 260,000 clones in the sample, 88% were seen once. Sequencing used peripheral blood. These receptors originate from a man in his 60s who had recovered from COVID-19.

This clone was seen more than once but under ten times. This chain joins TRBV5-6 and TRBJ1-2; TRBD1 matches 10 bases. V trimming: 3 bases; J trimming: 1 base; junction bases outside the gene matches: 0. The CDR3 runs to 14 residues. Germline loops: CDR1 SGHDT, CDR2 YYEEEE. The CDR3 bases are TGTGCCAGCAGCTGGGACAGGGGTAACTATGGCTACACCTTC. Translation gives CASSWDRGNYGYTF.

The genes are TRBV10-3 and TRBJ1-5, with TRBD1 identical over 8 bases. V shed 0 bases, J shed 8 bases, and the junction held 24 bases outside the gene matches. Germline V lookup: CDR1 ENHRY, CDR2 SYGVKD. The CDR3 sequence is 21 residues long. The CDR3 loop is CAISESVLSRQGAYVREPQHF. CDR3 nucleotides: TGTGCCATCAGTGAGTCGGTGCTTTCTCGCCAGGGGGCATATGTTAGGGAGCCCCAGCATTTT.

V usage is TRBV7-2 and J usage is TRBJ2-7; D is undetermined. The CDR3 length is 13 residues. Trimming cost V 4 bases and J 12 bases, with 19 bases left between them. CDR1 and CDR2 (germline): SGHTA, FQGNSA. This CDR3 is CASSSLGWVMLYF. DNA for the CDR3: TGTGCCAGCAGCTCCCTCGGGTGGGTAATGCTGTACTTC.

The genes are TRBV18 and TRBJ1-1, with D perhaps matching TRBD1 (6 bases). In germline, CDR1 is KGHSH, CDR2 LQKENI. This CDR3 has 14 residues. V was trimmed by 8 bases and J by 4 bases, leaving 17 bases between them. The CDR3 bases are TGTGCCAGCGCAAAGGACAGTTCGTTCACTGAAGCTTTCTTT. Translating gives CASAKDSSFTEAFF.

The V call is TRBV6-7, the J call TRBJ2-7; no clear D gene. TRBV6-7 is noted as an ORF with a role that remains uncertain. The ends were cut back, 6 bases at V and 3 bases at J, with 9 bases in the middle. CDR3 size: 12 residues. The CDR3 sequence: CASRGIFYEQYF. The CDR3, as DNA: TGTGCCAGCAGGGGCATTTTCTACGAGCAGTACTTC.

In DNA, the CDR3 is TGTGCCAGCAGCTTACCCCCGGGTGAGACCCAGTACTTC. This codes for CASSLPPGETQYF. This chain uses TRBV7-2 with TRBJ2-5; D gene ambiguous. This CDR3 region has 13 residues. Per the germline V gene, CDR1 is SGHTA and CDR2 is FQGNSA. V lost 2 bases and J 5 bases, leaving 9 bases between the germline ends.

In this sample, this clone turned up a few times. V gene TRBV18 combines with J gene TRBJ1-1; D call uncertain. This CDR3 comprises 13 residues. Looked up from germline, CDR1 is KGHSH and CDR2 is LQKENI. V was shortened by 6 bases and J by 8 bases, with 16 bases between the two germline ends. CDR3 in amino acids: CASSSAPRSEAFF. The CDR3 DNA follows: TGTGCCAGCTCCTCCGCCCCGAGGTCCGAAGCTTTCTTT.

This rearrangement joins TRBV3-1 (or the pseudogene TRBV3-2) to TRBJ2-2, with D perhaps matching TRBD1 (6 bases). V was shortened by 6 bases and J by 7 bases, with 21 bases between the two germline ends. Germline CDR1 LGHDT, CDR2 YNNKEL (reference sequence). This CDR3 spans 16 amino acids. This CDR3 reads CASRLAVGAPGGELFF. CDR3 in DNA: TGTGCCAGCAGGCTTGCGGTGGGGGCCCCTGGCGGGGAGCTGTTTTTT.

This chain uses TRBV7-8 with TRBJ1-5, with 8 nucleotides matching TRBD1. Germline loops: CDR1 SGHVS, CDR2 FQNEAQ. V trimming: 5 bases; J trimming: 7 bases; junction bases outside the gene matches: 7. The CDR3 is 14 residues long. The CDR3, as DNA: TGTGCCAGCAGCCCCGGACAGGGTCGGCAGCCCCAGCATTTT. Amino acid sequence: CASSPGQGRQPQHF.

The chain employs TRBV7-9 and TRBJ2-2, with TRBD2 as a possible D gene (5 bases). The CDR3 covers 16 residues. V dropped 6 bases and J dropped 1 base, with 15 bases sitting between them. Germline V gene data show CDR1 as SEHNR and CDR2 as FQNEAQ (reference sequence). CDR3: CASRETGKRNTGELFF. The CDR3 DNA reads TGTGCCAGCAGGGAGACGGGGAAACGGAACACCGGGGAGCTGTTTTTT.

The rearrangement joins TRBV9 to TRBJ2-3, with 10 bases identical to TRBD1. CDR3 length: 16 residues. V lost 3 bases, J lost 1 base, and 5 bases stayed unmatched. Germline V gives CDR1 SGDLS, CDR2 YYNGEE. The CDR3 DNA follows: TGTGCCAGCAGCGCCTTGGACAGGGGGGGCACAGATACGCAGTATTTT. It encodes CASSALDRGGTDTQYF.

This clone was seen a single time. V is TRBV5-1 and J is TRBJ2-1; 12 positions agree with TRBD2. The CDR3 extends over 16 amino acids. The V segment lost 4 bases and the J segment 4 bases; nucleotides outside the gene matches: 6. Germline loops: CDR1 SGHRS, CDR2 YFSETQ. CDR3 protein: CASSTRTSGGYNEQFF. CDR3 in DNA: TGCGCCAGCAGCACCCGCACTAGCGGGGGGTACAATGAGCAGTTCTTC.

This clone was seen only a few times. The rearrangement uses TRBV6-6 and TRBJ2-1; 9 bases match TRBD2. CDR3 size: 13 residues. Per germline, CDR1 MNHNY and CDR2 SVGAGI (reference sequence). V trimming: 4 bases; J trimming: 15 bases; junction bases outside the gene matches: 10. The CDR3 is CASSSHKRGETFF. The CDR3, as DNA: TGTGCCAGCAGTTCCCACAAGCGGGGGGAGACGTTCTTC.